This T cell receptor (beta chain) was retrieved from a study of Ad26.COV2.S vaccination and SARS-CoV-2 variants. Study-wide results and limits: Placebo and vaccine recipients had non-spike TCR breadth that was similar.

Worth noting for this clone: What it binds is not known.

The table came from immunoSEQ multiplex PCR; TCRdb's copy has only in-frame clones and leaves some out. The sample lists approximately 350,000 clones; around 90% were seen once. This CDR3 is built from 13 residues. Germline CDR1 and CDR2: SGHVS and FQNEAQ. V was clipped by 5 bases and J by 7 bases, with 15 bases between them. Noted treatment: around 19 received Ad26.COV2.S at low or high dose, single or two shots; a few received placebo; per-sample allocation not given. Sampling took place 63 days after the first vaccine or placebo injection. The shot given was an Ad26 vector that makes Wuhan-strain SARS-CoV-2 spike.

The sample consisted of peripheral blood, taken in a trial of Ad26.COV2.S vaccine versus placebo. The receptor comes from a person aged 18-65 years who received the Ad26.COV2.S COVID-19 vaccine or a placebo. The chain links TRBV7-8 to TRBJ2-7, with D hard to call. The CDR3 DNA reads TGTGCCAGCAGCATAAAAAGGGTTCAGGAGCAGTACTTC. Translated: CASSIKRVQEQYF.